This section outlines one T cell receptor beta chain sequence together with its context. Antigen unknown. A read error may be the cause here, since a much bigger clone is one base away. TCR beta CDR3 sequences were amplified from RNA transcripts. The HTBI set primed first-round TCR CDR3 RT-PCR. MiXCR, run by TCRdb on the multiplex PCR reads, gives a single entry per CDR3 protein. This sample carries approximately 150,000 distinct CDR3 sequences, less than 10% of them seen once, and the ten largest clones take approximately 24%. These data originate in a study of T cells in Graves' hyperthyroidism and ophthalmopathy. Study conclusions and caveats: Expanded thyroid clonotypes (above 0.001) were mostly also found in blood.

Blood sampling occurred at first hyperthyroidism diagnosis, ahead of any ophthalmopathy symptoms. Using more than 7.5 ml of fresh peripheral blood, PBMCs were prepared. The V end was cut by 6 bases, the J end by 6 bases, with 9 bases between. The CDR3 totals 11 residues. Germline CDR1 reads SNHLY; CDR2 reads FYNNEI. This receptor was obtained from a woman aged 18 to 35 with Graves' hyperthyroidism that later progressed to Graves' ophthalmopathy. Material: blood. The chain carries TRBV2 and TRBJ2-7; D unclear. The CDR3 sequence: CASSPPAEQYF. Written as DNA, the CDR3 is TGTGCCAGCAGCCCCCCCGCCGAGCAGTACTTC. The complete variable domain, with remaining parts taken from reference TRBV2 and TRBJ2-7, reads EPEVTQTPSHQVTQMGQEVILRCVPISNHLYFYWYRQILGQKVEFLVSFYNNEISEKSEIFDDQFSVERPDGSNFTLKIRSTKLEDSAMYFCASSPPAEQYFGPGTRLTVT.